One sample yielded the 24 T cell receptor beta chains listed below, sequenced in a study of cytomegalovirus exposure and HLA in healthy donors (dated by TCRdb to between 2016 and 2019). Libraries came from the immunoSEQ multiplex PCR assay. TCRdb carries this immuneACCESS record with in-frame sequences only. Its versions omit some clonotypes, under half of them owing to an unresolved V gene in the studies checked, with the rest unexplained. The sample table records about 130,000 clones; 85% to 95% of these occur just once. Together, the top ten hold 1.5% to 2% of the sample. The specimen was PBMCs. These receptors came from a man younger than 35 in good health and CMV-seropositive.

This clone counts as medium-sized. Other DNA sequences in this sample translate to the same CDR3. The chain couples TRBV6-1 to TRBJ2-7, with a possible D match to TRBD2 (5 bases). CDR3 size: 14 residues. The germline gives CDR1 MNHNS, CDR2 SASEGT. Trimming left V 8 bases short and J 0 bases short, with 14 bases between. DNA of the CDR3: TGTGCCAGCCGCGACTACCAAAGCTCCTACGAGCAGTACTTC. Encoded protein: CASRDYQSSYEQYF.

The rearrangement uses TRBV6-1 and TRBJ2-5; weak D call: TRBD2 (5 bases). Trimming took 8 bases from V and 4 from J, leaving 20 bases between them. Germline-derived CDR1 and CDR2 are MNHNS and SASEGT. The CDR3 has 15 amino acids. The CDR3 sequence: CASRALTGVGETQYF. CDR3 nucleotides: TGTGCCAGCCGGGCCCTTACCGGGGTGGGAGAGACCCAGTACTTC.

The chain is built from TRBV21-1 and TRBJ2-7; TRBD1, the D gene given by the table, was not confirmed from the DNA. TRBV21-1 is recorded as a pseudogene. This CDR3 has 14 amino acids. For the CDR3, the DNA is TGTGCCAGCAGCACCTCGGACAGGGCCTACGAGCAGTACTTC. Its protein product is CASSTSDRAYEQYF.

The chain joins TRBV28 to TRBJ2-7, with 7 bases that match TRBD1. V shed 3 bases and J 2 bases; nucleotides not matched to a gene: 4. This CDR3 has 14 amino acids. The germline V gene encodes CDR1 MDHEN and CDR2 SYDVKM. CDR3 amino acids: CASSLVRGTYEQYF. The CDR3 DNA is TGTGCCAGCAGTTTGGTCAGGGGGACCTACGAGCAGTACTTC.

CDR3 amino acids: CASSIRDEKLFF. The CDR3 coding sequence is TGTGCCAGTAGTATTCGGGATGAAAAACTGTTTTTT. The chain is built from TRBV19 and TRBJ1-4; no reliable D call. The CDR3 runs 12 residues. CDR1 is LNHDA and CDR2 is SQIVND in the germline V gene (reference sequence). The ends were cut back, 3 bases at V and 6 bases at J, with 5 bases in the middle.

The J gene is TRBJ2-7, the V gene TRBV18, with 12 bases matching TRBD2. With 5 bases clipped from V and 4 bases from J, the junction kept 6 bases outside the gene matches. From germline, CDR1 is KGHSH and CDR2 LQKENI. The CDR3 consists of 15 residues. The CDR3: CASSATSGSGYEQYF. As DNA, the CDR3 is TGTGCCAGCTCAGCGACTAGCGGGAGTGGTTACGAGCAGTACTTC.

The gene calls are TRBV7-7 and TRBJ2-5; 7 bases map to TRBD2. V shed 2 bases, J shed 5 bases, and the junction held 8 bases outside the gene matches. From germline, CDR1 is SSHAT and CDR2 FNYEAQ (reference sequence). The CDR3 is 15 amino acids. The CDR3 reads CASSLTGGAGETQYF. CDR3 sequence (DNA): TGTGCCAGCAGCTTAACGGGAGGAGCAGGGGAGACCCAGTACTTC.

The chain combines TRBV15 with TRBJ1-6; TRBD1 might be the D (6 bases). V was pared by 0 bases and J by 0 bases, with 15 bases between. The CDR3 is 19 amino acids. The germline V gene encodes CDR1 LNHNV and CDR2 YYDKDF (reference sequence). CDR3 loop: CATSRDLQGISSYNSPLHF. The CDR3 DNA follows: TGTGCCACCAGCAGAGATCTCCAGGGGATCAGCTCCTATAATTCACCCCTCCACTTT. Filled out from reference TRBV15 and TRBJ1-6, the complete variable domain reads DAMVIQNPRYQVTQFGKPVTLSCSQTLNHNVMYWYQQKSSQAPKLLFHYYDKDFNNEADTPDNFQSRRPNTSFCFLDIRSPGLGDTAMYLCATSRDLQGISSYNSPLHFGNGTRLTVT.

The chain employs TRBV2 and TRBJ1-6; 7 bases align to TRBD1. CDR3 length: 19 amino acids. V trimming: 0 bases; J trimming: 7 bases; junction bases outside the gene matches: 15. Germline CDR1 and CDR2: SNHLY and FYNNEI. The CDR3 nucleotides read TGTGCCAGCAGTGAAGCGCTAAGGTTTGCGGGACAGCCGAATTCACCCCTCCACTTT. It specifies CASSEALRFAGQPNSPLHF.

This chain uses TRBV4-1 with TRBJ2-2; the D gene is possibly TRBD2 (5 bases). Germline CDR1 reads MGHRA; CDR2 reads YSYEKL. V lost 0 bases, J lost 5 bases, and 13 bases lay in between. The CDR3 runs 16 residues. This chain's CDR3 is CASSQDFPRATGELFF. CDR3 DNA sequence: TGCGCCAGCAGCCAAGATTTTCCGCGGGCGACCGGGGAGCTGTTTTTT.

J is TRBJ2-7 and V is TRBV6-5; D not certain. The CDR3 is 11 residues long. Germline CDR1 is MNHEY and CDR2 is SVGAGI. V was cut by 7 bases and J by 5 bases, with 9 bases left in between. CDR3 DNA: TGTGCCAGCACTACCGTGGACGAGCAGTACTTC. Translation: CASTTVDEQYF.

The chain combines TRBV5-1 with TRBJ1-5; no reliable D call. This CDR3 has 14 residues. V was trimmed by 4 bases and J by 3 bases, leaving 11 bases between them. Germline CDR1 and CDR2: SGHRS and YFSETQ. Here the CDR3 DNA reads TGCGCCAGCAGCCCACGGGGTCCCAATCAGCCCCAGCATTTT. Encoded protein: CASSPRGPNQPQHF.

The genes are TRBV4-2 and TRBJ2-2; 11 positions agree with TRBD2. Per germline, CDR1 LGHNA and CDR2 YNFKEQ. Germline trimming cut 0 bases from V and 8 bases from J; bases unmatched to any gene: 8. The CDR3 runs 17 residues. The CDR3 here is CASSQDQLAGVEGELFF. DNA of the CDR3: TGTGCCAGCAGCCAAGATCAACTAGCGGGAGTAGAAGGGGAGCTGTTTTTT.

The V call is TRBV27, the J call TRBJ2-2, with D uncertain. V lost 3 bases to trimming and J lost 4 bases, with 3 bases between them. Germline V gene data show CDR1 as MNHEY and CDR2 as SMNVEV (reference sequence). CDR3 size: 12 residues. This CDR3 reads CASSFRTGELFF. The CDR3 DNA is TGTGCCAGCAGTTTCCGCACCGGGGAGCTGTTTTTT.

The chain carries TRBV18 and TRBJ2-1; 11 nucleotides agree with TRBD1. Germline V CDR1 and CDR2: KGHSH, LQKENI. The V gene end was trimmed by 3 bases and the J gene end by 1 base; junction bases not matched to a gene: 14. The CDR3 has 20 residues. CDR3 sequence (DNA): TGTGCCAGCTCACCGTCCGGGACAGGGGGAGTTATTCCGTCCTACAATGAGCAGTTCTTC. Protein product: CASSPSGTGGVIPSYNEQFF.

The V and J genes are TRBV4-1 and TRBJ2-7, with TRBD2 identical over 9 bases. The V gene's germline CDR1 is MGHRA and CDR2 YSYEKL. Trimming at V came to 1 base and at J to 5 bases, leaving 6 bases not matched to a gene. This CDR3 has 15 amino acids. CDR3 amino acids: CASSQVLAGVDEQYF. In DNA, the CDR3 is TGCGCCAGCAGCCAAGTACTAGCGGGTGTGGACGAGCAGTACTTC.

The J gene is TRBJ1-5, the V gene TRBV30, with a tentative D call TRBD1 (5 bases). V gave up 3 bases and J gave up 3 bases, with 9 bases separating them. The germline gives CDR1 GTSNPN, CDR2 SVGIG (reference sequence). The CDR3 has 13 amino acids. The CDR3 reads CAWRLGDNQPQHF. CDR3 coding DNA: TGTGCCTGGAGATTAGGGGACAATCAGCCCCAGCATTTT.

This rearrangement joins TRBV6-1 to TRBJ1-3; D possibly corresponds to TRBD1 (6 bases). The germline CDR1 and CDR2 sequences are MNHNS and SASEGT. V lost 3 bases, J lost 0 bases, and 12 bases lay in between. This CDR3 is 16 amino acids long. CDR3 amino acids: CASSEVGHSSGNTIYF. As DNA, the CDR3 is TGTGCCAGCAGTGAGGTGGGACATAGCTCTGGAAACACCATATATTTT.

The rearrangement uses TRBV25-1 and TRBJ2-2; a possible D gene is TRBD2 (6 bases). Germline CDR1 is MGHDK and CDR2 is SYGVNS. The CDR3 runs 15 residues. The V and J ends lost 3 bases and 1 base respectively, with 9 bases between them. CDR3 amino acids: CASSDAGRNTGELFF. DNA of the CDR3: TGTGCCAGCAGTGATGCGGGAAGGAACACCGGGGAGCTGTTTTTT. The full variable domain, with the rest looked up from reference TRBV25-1 and TRBJ2-2, is EADIYQTPRYLVIGTGKKITLECSQTMGHDKMYWYQQDPGMELHLIHYSYGVNSTEKGDLSSESTVSRIRTEHFPLTLESARPSHTSQYLCASSDAGRNTGELFFGEGSRLTVL.

This sequence joins TRBV10-3 and TRBJ1-5; a weak D match, TRBD1 (5 bases). Germline V gene data show CDR1 as ENHRY and CDR2 as SYGVKD. The V end was cut by 3 bases, the J end by 3 bases, with 12 bases between. The CDR3 covers 15 residues. CDR3 sequence reads: CAISDQDIHNQPQHF. In DNA form, the CDR3 reads TGTGCCATCAGTGACCAGGACATTCACAATCAGCCCCAGCATTTT.

V and J are TRBV28 and TRBJ2-2; possibly TRBD1 for D (5 bases). The germline V gene has CDR1 MDHEN and CDR2 SYDVKM. Trimming left V 6 bases short and J 6 bases short, with 8 bases between. The CDR3 extends over 12 amino acids. The CDR3 nucleotides are TGTGCCAGCAGCCTCAGGGCCGGGGAGCTGTTTTTT. This codes for CASSLRAGELFF.

The V call is TRBV20-1, the J call TRBJ2-7; D gene unclear. Germline-derived CDR1 and CDR2 are DFQATT and SNEGSKA (reference sequence). The CDR3 has 11 residues. V gave up 6 bases and J gave up 4 bases, with 10 bases separating them. CDR3 coding DNA: TGCAGTGCCGCCGAGCGTTACGAGCAGTACTTC. This encodes CSAAERYEQYF.

This clone has only one observation. The chain is built from TRBV13 and TRBJ1-6; a possible D gene is TRBD1 (5 bases). Trimming removed 2 bases from V and 9 bases from J, with 11 bases in between. CDR1 and CDR2 (germline): PRHDT, FYEKMQ (reference sequence). The CDR3 is 14 residues long. The CDR3 protein is CASSLSGGGSPLHF. CDR3 in DNA: TGTGCCAGCAGCTTATCCGGGGGAGGTTCACCCCTCCACTTT.

The V call is TRBV28, the J call TRBJ1-2; D is ambiguous. Trimming shortened V by 3 bases and J by 3 bases, and 11 bases separated the two germline ends. The CDR3 loop spans 14 amino acids. CDR1 is MDHEN and CDR2 is SYDVKM in the germline V gene. The CDR3 protein is CASSFGFSDYGYTF. CDR3 bases: TGTGCCAGCAGTTTCGGGTTTAGTGACTATGGCTACACCTTC.